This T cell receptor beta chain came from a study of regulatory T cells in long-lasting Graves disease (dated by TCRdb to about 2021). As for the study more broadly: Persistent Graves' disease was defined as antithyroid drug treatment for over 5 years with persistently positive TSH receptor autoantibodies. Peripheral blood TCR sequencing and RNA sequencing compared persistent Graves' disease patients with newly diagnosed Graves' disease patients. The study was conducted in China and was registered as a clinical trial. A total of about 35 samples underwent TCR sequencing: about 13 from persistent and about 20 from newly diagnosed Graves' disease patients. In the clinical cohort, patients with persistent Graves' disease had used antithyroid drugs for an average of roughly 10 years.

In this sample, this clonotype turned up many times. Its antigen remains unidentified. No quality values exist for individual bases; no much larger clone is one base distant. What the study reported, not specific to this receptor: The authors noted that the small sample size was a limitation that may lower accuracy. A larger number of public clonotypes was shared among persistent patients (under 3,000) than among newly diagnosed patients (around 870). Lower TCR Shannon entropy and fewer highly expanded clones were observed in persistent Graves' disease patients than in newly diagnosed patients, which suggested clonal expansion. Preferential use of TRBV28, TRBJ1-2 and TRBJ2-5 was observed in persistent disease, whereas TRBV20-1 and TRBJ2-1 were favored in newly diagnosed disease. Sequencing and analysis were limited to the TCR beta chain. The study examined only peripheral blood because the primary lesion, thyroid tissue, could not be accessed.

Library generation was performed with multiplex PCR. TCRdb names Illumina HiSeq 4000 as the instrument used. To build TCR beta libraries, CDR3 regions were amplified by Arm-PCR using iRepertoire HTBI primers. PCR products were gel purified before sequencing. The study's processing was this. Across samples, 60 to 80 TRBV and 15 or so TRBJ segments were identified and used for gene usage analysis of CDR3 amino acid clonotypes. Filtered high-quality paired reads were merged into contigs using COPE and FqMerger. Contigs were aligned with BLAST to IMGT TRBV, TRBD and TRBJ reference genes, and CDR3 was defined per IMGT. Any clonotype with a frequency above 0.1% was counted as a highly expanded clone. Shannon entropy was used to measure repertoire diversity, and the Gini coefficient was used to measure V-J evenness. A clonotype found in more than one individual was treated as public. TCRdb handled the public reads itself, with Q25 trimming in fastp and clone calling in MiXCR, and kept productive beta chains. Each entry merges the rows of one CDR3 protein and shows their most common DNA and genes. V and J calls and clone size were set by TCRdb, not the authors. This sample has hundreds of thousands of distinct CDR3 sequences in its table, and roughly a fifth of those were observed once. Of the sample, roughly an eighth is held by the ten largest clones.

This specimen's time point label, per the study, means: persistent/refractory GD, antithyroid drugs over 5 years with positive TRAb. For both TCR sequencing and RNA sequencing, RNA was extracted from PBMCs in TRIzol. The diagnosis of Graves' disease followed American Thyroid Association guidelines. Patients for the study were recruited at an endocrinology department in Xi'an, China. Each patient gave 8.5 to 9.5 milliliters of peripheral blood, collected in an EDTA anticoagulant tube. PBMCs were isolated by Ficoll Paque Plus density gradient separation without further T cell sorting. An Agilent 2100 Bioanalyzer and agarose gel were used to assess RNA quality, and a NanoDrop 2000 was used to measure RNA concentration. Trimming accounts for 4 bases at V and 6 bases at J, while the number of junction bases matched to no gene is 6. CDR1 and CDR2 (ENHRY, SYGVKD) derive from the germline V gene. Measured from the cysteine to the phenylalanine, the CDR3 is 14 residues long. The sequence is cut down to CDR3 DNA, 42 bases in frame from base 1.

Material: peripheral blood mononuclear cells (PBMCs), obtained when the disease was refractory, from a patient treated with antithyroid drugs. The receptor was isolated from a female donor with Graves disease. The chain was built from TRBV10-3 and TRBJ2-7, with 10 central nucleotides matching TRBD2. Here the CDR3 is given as CAISVLAGAREQYF. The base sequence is TGTGCCATCAGTGTCCTAGCGGGAGCTCGCGAGCAGTACTTC.